A single sample gave rise to the 7 T cell receptor beta chains below, sequenced in a study of shared clonotypes between healthy human individuals (dated by TCRdb to about 2020). Library creation used the immunoSEQ multiplex PCR assay. What TCRdb holds here is the immuneACCESS table cut down to in-frame rearrangements. Part of the clones is not present; checked against another copy, under half of the missing clones reflect an unresolved V gene, and the others are unexplained. The sample table records roughly 500,000 clones; 90% to 97% of these occur just once. The ten largest account for approximately 0.06% of the sample. Sequences were obtained from naive CD4+ T cells sorted from blood. The cell subset or site label, as the study defines it: CD45RA+ positively selected. The receptors come from a young woman in good health.

The CDR3 reads CASSVLAGSYNEQFF. The CDR3, as DNA: TGTGCCAGCAGCGTTCTAGCGGGCTCCTACAATGAGCAGTTCTTC. The V gene is TRBV7-9, the J gene TRBJ2-1, with 8 bases that match TRBD2. CDR1 and CDR2 (germline): SEHNR, FQNEAQ (reference sequence). This CDR3 spans 15 amino acids. V shed 5 bases, J shed 0 bases, and the junction held 3 bases outside the gene matches.

The chain uses TRBV28 and TRBJ2-7, with a weak D call TRBD2 (6 bases). The CDR3 is 14 residues long. Germline loops: CDR1 MDHEN, CDR2 SYDVKM. V gave up 5 bases and J gave up 3 bases, with 14 bases separating them. The DNA of the CDR3 is TGTGCCAGCAGTGAGTTCGGGGAGGTCTACGAGCAGTACTTC. Translation gives CASSEFGEVYEQYF.

The chain joins TRBV28 to TRBJ1-1; D is unclear. V was shortened by 5 bases and J by 3 bases, with 10 bases between the two germline ends. This CDR3 is built from 13 residues. Germline V gene data show CDR1 as MDHEN and CDR2 as SYDVKM. CDR3 protein: CASSTYRHTEAFF. CDR3 coding DNA: TGTGCCAGCAGTACATATCGACACACTGAAGCTTTCTTT.

This clone occurred a few times. Distinct nucleotide sequences in the sample also encode this CDR3. The chain has TRBV28 and TRBJ2-7; D might be TRBD1 (5 bases). This CDR3 is built from 11 residues. V was shortened by 3 bases and J by 6 bases, with 6 bases between the two germline ends. Germline V gene sequence: CDR1 MDHEN, CDR2 SYDVKM. The CDR3 sequence is CASSFRGEQYF. DNA for the CDR3: TGTGCCAGCAGTTTTAGGGGCGAGCAGTACTTC.

This chain's CDR3 is CASSPSPGVTDTQYF. CDR3 DNA sequence: TGTGCCAGCAGCCCATCTCCAGGGGTGACAGATACGCAGTATTTT. V gene TRBV7-2 combines with J gene TRBJ2-3; maybe TRBD1 (6 bases). The CDR3 contains 15 residues. Germline loops: CDR1 SGHTA, CDR2 FQGNSA. Trimming took 5 bases from V and 3 from J, leaving 15 bases between them.

The chain uses TRBV28 and TRBJ2-5; D remains unclear. Trimming took off 5 bases at V and 3 bases at J, with 1 base between the two ends. Germline V gene sequence: CDR1 MDHEN, CDR2 SYDVKM. This CDR3 contains 10 residues. Here the CDR3 DNA reads TGTGCCAGCAGTAAAGAGACCCAGTACTTC. It codes for CASSKETQYF. Full variable domain (remainder filled in from reference TRBV28 and TRBJ2-5): DVKVTQSSRYLVKRTGEKVFLECVQDMDHENMFWYRQDPGLGLRLIYFSYDVKMKEKGDIPEGYSVSREKKERFSLILESASTNQTSMYLCASSKETQYFGPGTRLLVL.

CDR3 DNA sequence: TGTGCCAGCAGTGCGTTGACCGGGAATCAGCCCCAGCATTTT. As protein: CASSALTGNQPQHF. The V call is TRBV6-1, the J call TRBJ1-5; D not resolved. The V end was cut by 4 bases, the J end by 4 bases, with 11 bases between. In germline, CDR1 is MNHNS, CDR2 SASEGT. This CDR3 is 14 amino acids long.